This T cell receptor (beta chain) is drawn from a study of blood T cell repertoires in COVID-19. Study information: Italy, Spain and the United States were the sources of the convalescent and acute COVID-19 samples.

Produced via immunoSEQ multiplex PCR; TCRdb's table is partial and in-frame only. The repertoire holds about 88,000 clones, with around nine tenths as singletons. CDR1 and CDR2 from the germline V gene are SGHTA and FQGNSA. The CDR3 is made up of 13 amino acids. Trimming took off 5 bases at V and 6 bases at J, with 13 bases between the two ends. This clonotype was sampled from a woman aged 60-70 years with COVID-19, enrolled during active disease. Sequences were obtained from peripheral blood. The genes are TRBV7-2 and TRBJ1-1; perhaps TRBD1 as D (6 bases). CDR3 residues: CASSEGHFPEAFF. CDR3 sequence (DNA): TGTGCCAGCAGCGAGGGACACTTCCCTGAAGCTTTCTTT.